This T cell receptor (beta chain) was obtained from a study of CD8 T cells in Susac syndrome. Study-level information: Within the sequenced Susac syndrome patient group, six exhibited active disease and roughly 8 were in remission.

Random hexamers were used to reverse transcribe an amount of roughly 0.5 to 1 ug RNA. Amplification of TCR beta CDR3 was carried out by immunoSEQ multiplex PCR, which covered 54 Vbeta and 13 Jbeta segments. TCRdb reprocessed the immunoSEQ multiplex PCR reads with MiXCR, giving one entry per CDR3 protein. The table lists hundreds of thousands of distinct CDR3 sequences, almost 97% of them singletons. Material for sequencing was CD4+ T cells from PBMCs. The clonotype originates from a human donor with Susac syndrome.

The CDR3 protein is CASRDRYEQYF. DNA of the CDR3: TGTGCCAGCCGGGACCGCTACGAGCAGTACTTC. The rearrangement uses TRBV6-5 and TRBJ2-7; the D call may be TRBD1 or TRBD2 (5 bases each). Germline CDR1 MNHEY, CDR2 SVGAGI. CDR3 length: 11 residues. Between the trimmed V and J ends, which lost 8 bases and 3 bases, there was a span of 8 bases.